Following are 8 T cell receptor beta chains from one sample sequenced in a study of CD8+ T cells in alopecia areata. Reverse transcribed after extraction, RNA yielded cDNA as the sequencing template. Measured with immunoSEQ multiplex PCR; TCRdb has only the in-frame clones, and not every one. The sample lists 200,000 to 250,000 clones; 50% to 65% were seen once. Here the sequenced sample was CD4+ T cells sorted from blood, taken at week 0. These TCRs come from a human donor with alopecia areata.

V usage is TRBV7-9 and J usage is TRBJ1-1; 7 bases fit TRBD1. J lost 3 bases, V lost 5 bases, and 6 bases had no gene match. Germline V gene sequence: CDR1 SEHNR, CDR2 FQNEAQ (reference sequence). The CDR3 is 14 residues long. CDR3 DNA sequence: TGTGCCAGCAGCCCCCAGGGGGTAGACACTGAAGCTTTCTTT. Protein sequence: CASSPQGVDTEAFF.

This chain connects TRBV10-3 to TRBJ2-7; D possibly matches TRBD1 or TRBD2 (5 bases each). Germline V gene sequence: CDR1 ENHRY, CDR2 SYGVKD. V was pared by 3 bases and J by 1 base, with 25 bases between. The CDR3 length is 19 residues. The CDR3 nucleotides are TGTGCCATCAGTGACCGTTTTGACCCACGGGACGGATCTTCCTACGAGCAGTACTTC. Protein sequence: CAISDRFDPRDGSSYEQYF.

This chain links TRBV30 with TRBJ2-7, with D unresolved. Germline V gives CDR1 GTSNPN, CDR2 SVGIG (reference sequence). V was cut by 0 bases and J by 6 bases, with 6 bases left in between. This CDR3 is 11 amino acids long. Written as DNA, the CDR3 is TGTGCCTGGAGTGTTATTGGCGAGCAGTACTTC. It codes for CAWSVIGEQYF.

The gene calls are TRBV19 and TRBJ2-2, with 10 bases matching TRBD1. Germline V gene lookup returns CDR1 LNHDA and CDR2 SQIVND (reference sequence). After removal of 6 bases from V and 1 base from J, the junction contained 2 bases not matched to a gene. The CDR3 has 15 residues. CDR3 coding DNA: TGTGCCAGTAGGACAGGGGGCGTGAACACCGGGGAGCTGTTTTTT. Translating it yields CASRTGGVNTGELFF.

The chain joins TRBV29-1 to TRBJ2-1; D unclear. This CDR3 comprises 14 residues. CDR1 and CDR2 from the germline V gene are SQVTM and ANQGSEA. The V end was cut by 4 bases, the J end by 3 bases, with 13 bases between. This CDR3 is CSVVRQVIYNEQFF. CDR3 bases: TGCAGCGTTGTGAGGCAGGTAATCTACAATGAGCAGTTCTTC.

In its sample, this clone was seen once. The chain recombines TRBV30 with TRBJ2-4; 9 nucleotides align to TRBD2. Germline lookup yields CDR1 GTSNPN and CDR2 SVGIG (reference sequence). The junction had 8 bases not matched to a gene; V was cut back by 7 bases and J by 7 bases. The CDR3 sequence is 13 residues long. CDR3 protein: CAFNSGSPNIQYF. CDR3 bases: TGTGCCTTCAATAGCGGGAGCCCCAACATTCAGTACTTC.

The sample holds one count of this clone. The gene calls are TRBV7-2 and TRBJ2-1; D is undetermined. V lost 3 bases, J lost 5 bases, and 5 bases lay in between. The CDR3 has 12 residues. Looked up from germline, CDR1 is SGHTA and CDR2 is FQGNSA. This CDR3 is CASSFVNNEQFF. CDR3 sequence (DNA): TGTGCCAGCAGCTTTGTGAACAATGAGCAGTTCTTC.

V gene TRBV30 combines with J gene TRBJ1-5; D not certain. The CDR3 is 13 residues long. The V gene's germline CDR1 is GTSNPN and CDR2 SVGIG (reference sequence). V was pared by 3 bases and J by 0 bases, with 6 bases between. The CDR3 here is CAWSPDSNQPQHF. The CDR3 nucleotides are TGTGCCTGGAGCCCTGATAGCAATCAGCCCCAGCATTTT.